The clone carrying this T cell receptor (beta chain) was counted only a few times. Its antigen is as yet unknown. This entry belongs to a study of blood T cells in healthy people across ages. Study findings and constraints: Expanded clonotype shifts may have been confounded, as the donors had an unknown CMV status.

V lost 0 bases, J lost 11 bases, and 11 bases lay in between. The germline V gene has CDR1 LNHNV and CDR2 YYDKDF (reference sequence). This CDR3 contains 13 residues. PCR was performed a second time for roughly 7 to 11 cycles using a sample-barcoded 5' primer and a J-beta primer mix. TCRdb reanalysed the 5' RACE reads using MiXCR and keeps one entry per CDR3 protein. The table includes 800,000 to 900,000 distinct CDR3 sequences, 62% detected once. This TCR came from a young man in good health. The chain is built from TRBV15 and TRBJ1-5; D gene uncertain. Sequencing was performed on blood. For the CDR3, the DNA is TGTGCCACCAGCAGAGATTCGACCCCGACCCAGCATTTT. The encoded protein is CATSRDSTPTQHF.